This TCR beta chain was found in a study of blood T cell repertoires in COVID-19. At the level of the study: The cDNA or gDNA used as material had been derived from T cells, B-cell-depleted T cells, or PBMCs.

Profiled with immunoSEQ multiplex PCR; TCRdb holds only in-frame clones, not every one. The table includes some 68,000 clones, roughly 83% detected once. V lost 10 bases to trimming and J lost 5 bases; unmatched junction nucleotides: 9. This CDR3 has 14 residues. Germline V CDR1 and CDR2: WSHSY, SAAADI. This chain joins TRBV10-2 and TRBJ2-2, with 8 bases lining up with TRBD2. The specimen was peripheral blood. This receptor was taken from a man aged 65 to 79 with acute or convalescent COVID-19. CDR3 sequence: CAISAGEGTGELFF. The DNA of the CDR3 is TGCGCCATCTCAGCGGGAGAGGGGACCGGGGAGCTGTTTTTT.